This T cell receptor (beta chain) comes out of a study of CD8 T cells in ankylosing spondylitis. Concerning this clonotype: Its antigen is as yet unknown.

Molecular-barcoded quantitative 5'-RACE produced these TCR beta libraries. MiXCR, run by TCRdb on the 5' RACE reads, gives a single entry per CDR3 protein. Of hundreds of thousands of distinct CDR3 sequences in the sample, 7.5% to 9% were seen once. The ends lost 3 bases at V and 3 bases at J; junction bases unmatched: 3. Per germline, CDR1 MNHEY and CDR2 SMNVEV (reference sequence). The CDR3 is made up of 14 amino acids. The study's findings and limits: Several highly homologous variants made up a TCR beta motif, and this motif appeared characteristic of ankylosing spondylitis blood. Disease-linked clones were reportedly significantly enriched in matched ankylosing spondylitis synovial fluid.

This clonotype originated in a male donor with ankylosing spondylitis or in good health (not recorded which). The J gene is TRBJ2-7, the V gene TRBV27; 9 bases map to TRBD1. Sequenced input: blood, either unsorted or a sorted T cell fraction (not recorded which). The CDR3 sequence: CASSFQTGGYEQYF. DNA of the CDR3: TGTGCCAGCAGTTTCCAGACAGGGGGCTACGAGCAGTACTTC.